Following are 23 T cell receptor beta chains from one sample sequenced in a study of OX40 agonist ivuxolimab in advanced cancers. The data were produced by immunoSEQ multiplex PCR, yet TCRdb's version contains in-frame clones alone and is incomplete. The data show 100,000 or so clones, more than 95% seen once. Source: CD4+ or CD8+ T cells sorted from blood, taken in a trial of the OX40 agonist ivuxolimab. These receptors were obtained from an adult with an advanced solid tumor such as melanoma, head and neck, liver or kidney cancer.

The count of this clone is one. The same CDR3 can be traced to other DNA sequences in this sample. The CDR3 DNA follows: TGTGCCAGTAGTATCGGCGTGAACACTGAAGCTTTCTTT. It yields the protein CASSIGVNTEAFF. The chain employs TRBV19 and TRBJ1-1; D is ambiguous. This CDR3 has 13 amino acids. The V gene lost 3 bases and the J gene lost 0 bases, with 5 bases spanning the gap. Germline assignment: CDR1 LNHDA and CDR2 SQIVND (reference sequence). The variable domain in full, with the rest retrieved from reference TRBV19 and TRBJ1-1, is DGGITQSPKYLFRKEGQNVTLSCEQNLNHDAMYWYRQDPGQGLRLIYYSQIVNDFQKGDIAEGYSVSREKKESFPLTVTSAQKNPTAFYLCASSIGVNTEAFFGQGTRLTVV.

The chain is built from TRBV6-5 and TRBJ1-1, with D possibly TRBD1 on 5 matching bases. Trimming removed 6 bases at V and 0 bases at J, with 11 bases between. CDR3 size: 14 residues. The germline gives CDR1 MNHEY, CDR2 SVGAGI. CDR3 sequence reads: CASRPGTLNTEAFF. The DNA for the CDR3 is TGTGCCAGCAGACCTGGGACGTTGAACACTGAAGCTTTCTTT.

The chain links TRBV18 to TRBJ1-1; unclear D gene. V lost 3 bases and J lost 3, with 11 bases in between. The germline gives CDR1 KGHSH, CDR2 LQKENI. CDR3 length: 14 residues. CDR3 coding DNA: TGTGCCAGCTCACCCGTTGAGCAAGACACTGAAGCTTTCTTT. Translation gives CASSPVEQDTEAFF.

This clone was observed once. V usage is TRBV19 and J usage is TRBJ2-3; D ambiguous. Germline CDR1 is LNHDA and CDR2 is SQIVND (reference sequence). The CDR3 runs to 15 residues. V lost 0 bases and J 6 bases, leaving 13 bases between the germline ends. The DNA of the CDR3 is TGTGCCAGTAGTATAGAGGGAAGGGCCGCGGATACGCAGTATTTT. It codes for CASSIEGRAADTQYF. The full variable domain, its missing parts supplied by reference TRBV19 and TRBJ2-3, is DGGITQSPKYLFRKEGQNVTLSCEQNLNHDAMYWYRQDPGQGLRLIYYSQIVNDFQKGDIAEGYSVSREKKESFPLTVTSAQKNPTAFYLCASSIEGRAADTQYFGPGTRLTVL.

The chain couples TRBV6-4 to TRBJ1-6; 9 bases match TRBD1. Unmatched junction bases numbered 7, after V lost 3 bases and J lost 10 bases. The germline gives CDR1 MRHNA, CDR2 SNTAGT. This CDR3 region has 15 residues. DNA of the CDR3: TGTGCCAGCAGTGAAGCGGGACAGGGTAACTCACCCCTCCACTTT. Translating gives CASSEAGQGNSPLHF.

This rearrangement joins TRBV27 to TRBJ1-4, with D maybe TRBD1 (5 bases). CDR3 size: 16 residues. CDR1 is MNHEY, CDR2 SMNVEV, per germline (reference sequence). Trimming removed 5 bases at V and 4 bases at J, with 17 bases between. The CDR3 reads CASSGSGGVVNEKLFF. CDR3 coding DNA: TGTGCCAGCAGTGGCTCCGGGGGGGTCGTTAATGAAAAACTGTTTTTT.

The chain is built from TRBV28 and TRBJ2-7, with D maybe TRBD2 (6 bases). CDR1 is MDHEN, CDR2 SYDVKM, per germline. Deletions cut 1 base from V and 11 bases from J, with 9 bases between. This CDR3 region has 11 residues. CDR3 nucleotides: TGTGCCAGCAGTTTATCGGGAGAGGAGTACTTC. Its translation: CASSLSGEEYF.

As regards this clone: Compared with germline, one end of the junction differs, possibly owing to a read error. The chain employs TRBV10-2 and TRBJ2-7, with D tentatively TRBD1 (5 bases). The CDR3 consists of 16 residues. Germline V gene sequence: CDR1 WSHSY, CDR2 SAAADI. The CDR3 nucleotides are TGTGCCAGCAGTGAAGTAAAAGGGGCCCTCTCCTACGAGCAGTACTTC. Protein: CASSEVKGALSYEQYF.

This clone is a singleton in its sample. V gene TRBV5-4 combines with J gene TRBJ2-7; D unresolved. Trimming pared 4 bases from V and 4 bases from J, leaving 9 bases between. The germline gives CDR1 SGHNT, CDR2 YYREEE (reference sequence). CDR3 length equals 12 residues. The CDR3 coding sequence is TGTGCCAGCAGCCTCGGAGAATACGAGCAGTACTTC. Its translation: CASSLGEYEQYF.

The J gene is TRBJ2-3, the V gene TRBV2; D unresolved. Germline CDR1 is SNHLY and CDR2 is FYNNEI. The CDR3 spans 13 residues. Trimming cost V 3 bases and J 2 bases, with 6 bases left between them. The CDR3 nucleotides read TGTGCCAGCAGTGAGTCGGCCACAGATACGCAGTATTTT. It encodes CASSESATDTQYF. The whole variable domain, filled in from reference TRBV2 and TRBJ2-3, reads EPEVTQTPSHQVTQMGQEVILRCVPISNHLYFYWYRQILGQKVEFLVSFYNNEISEKSEIFDDQFSVERPDGSNFTLKIRSTKLEDSAMYFCASSESATDTQYFGPGTRLTVL.

The chain employs TRBV15 and TRBJ2-1; D uncertain. Trimming shortened V by 1 base and J by 2 bases, and 9 bases separated the two germline ends. The CDR3 contains 15 residues. Germline lookup yields CDR1 LNHNV and CDR2 YYDKDF (reference sequence). DNA for the CDR3: TGTGCCACCAGCAGAGGGGGTAACACCTACAATGAGCAGTTCTTC. Translation gives CATSRGGNTYNEQFF.

The chain is built from TRBV12-5 and TRBJ2-5; 9 positions match TRBD2. The CDR3 runs 16 residues. The J segment lost 5 bases and the V segment lost 7 bases, leaving 14 bases of the junction unmatched. The germline V gene encodes CDR1 LGHNT and CDR2 FRNRAP. CDR3 loop: CASARGLATNGETQYF. The CDR3 DNA is TGTGCTAGTGCCCGGGGACTAGCCACGAACGGGGAGACCCAGTACTTC.

The gene calls are TRBV7-8 and TRBJ2-5, with unresolved D. The germline CDR1 and CDR2 sequences are SGHVS and FQNEAQ. The ends were cut back, 5 bases at V and 5 bases at J, with 18 bases in the middle. This CDR3 comprises 15 residues. CDR3 DNA: TGTGCCAGCAGCCCCGATTATGGCTGGCGGGAGACCCAGTACTTC. This sequence encodes CASSPDYGWRETQYF.

This chain joins TRBV7-9 and TRBJ2-1; the match to TRBD2 covers 10 bases. The CDR3 sequence is 15 residues long. Germline V gene sequence: CDR1 SEHNR, CDR2 FQNEAQ (reference sequence). V lost 1 base to trimming and J lost 8 bases; unmatched junction nucleotides: 5. The CDR3 spells CASSLVPSGSHEQFF. Here the CDR3 DNA reads TGTGCCAGCAGCTTAGTACCTAGCGGGAGTCATGAGCAGTTCTTC.

The chain uses TRBV9 and TRBJ1-2, with 7 bases that match TRBD1. The CDR3 runs to 15 residues. V lost 3 bases, J lost 5 bases, and 10 bases stayed unmatched. Germline V CDR1 and CDR2: SGDLS, YYNGEE. The CDR3 here is CASSGDGTEGYGYTF. The DNA of the CDR3 is TGTGCCAGCAGCGGCGATGGGACAGAAGGTTATGGCTACACCTTC.

This clone was observed a single time. The V gene is TRBV30, the J gene TRBJ2-3, with 11 nucleotides matching TRBD1. Germline V CDR1 and CDR2: GTSNPN, SVGIG (reference sequence). Trimming at V came to 4 bases and at J to 2 bases, leaving 8 bases not matched to a gene. The CDR3 is made up of 16 amino acids. The CDR3 spells CAWKSGTGGFTDTQYF. The CDR3 DNA is TGTGCCTGGAAAAGTGGGACAGGGGGTTTCACAGATACGCAGTATTTT.

This clone was counted once. CDR3 region: CASSQERVTGGEKLFF. The CDR3 nucleotides are TGCGCCAGCAGCCAAGAGAGGGTCACAGGTGGTGAAAAACTGTTTTTT. The rearrangement links TRBV4-1 to TRBJ1-4; D might be TRBD1 (5 bases). CDR3 length: 16 amino acids. Looked up from germline, CDR1 is MGHRA and CDR2 is YSYEKL. Trimming took off 0 bases at V and 7 bases at J, with 15 bases between the two ends.

The rearrangement uses TRBV15 and TRBJ2-1; D is perhaps TRBD2 (6 bases). The length of the CDR3 is 15 residues. V was trimmed by 5 bases and J by 3 bases, leaving 14 bases between them. CDR1 LNHNV and CDR2 YYDKDF come from the germline V gene (reference sequence). In DNA, the CDR3 is TGTGCCACCAGCCAGATGGACGGGAGCTACAATGAGCAGTTCTTC. Its translation: CATSQMDGSYNEQFF. Together with reference TRBV15 and TRBJ2-1, the CDR3 gives the full variable domain: DAMVIQNPRYQVTQFGKPVTLSCSQTLNHNVMYWYQQKSSQAPKLLFHYYDKDFNNEADTPDNFQSRRPNTSFCFLDIRSPGLGDTAMYLCATSQMDGSYNEQFFGPGTRLTVL.

The chain links TRBV7-9 to TRBJ2-5, with D maybe TRBD1 (6 bases). This CDR3 comprises 14 residues. Germline V CDR1 and CDR2: SEHNR, FQNEAQ (reference sequence). Trimming left V 5 bases short and J 4 bases short, with 14 bases between. CDR3 DNA: TGTGCCAGCAGCCCACAGGGCTCGCCAGAGACCCAGTACTTC. As protein: CASSPQGSPETQYF.

This chain joins TRBV2 and TRBJ2-1; 11 bases align to TRBD1. After removal of 5 bases from V and 8 bases from J, the junction contained 11 bases not matched to a gene. The CDR3 length is 16 residues. CDR1 and CDR2 from the germline V gene are SNHLY and FYNNEI. CDR3 sequence reads: CASSSPFRDRGDEQFF. Here the CDR3 DNA reads TGTGCCAGCAGTTCACCTTTCCGGGACAGGGGGGATGAGCAGTTCTTC.

The gene calls are TRBV14 and TRBJ2-7; 10 positions agree with TRBD2. Germline loops: CDR1 SGHDN, CDR2 FVKESK. With V trimmed by 5 bases and J by 6 bases, 10 bases remained unmatched. The CDR3 runs to 15 residues. The CDR3 DNA is TGTGCCAGCAGCTATACTAGCGGGGCAGGCTCCGAGCAGTACTTC. Translation gives CASSYTSGAGSEQYF. The whole variable domain, filled in from reference TRBV14 and TRBJ2-7, reads EAGVTQFPSHSVIEKGQTVTLRCDPISGHDNLYWYRRVMGKEIKFLLHFVKESKQDESGMPNNRFLAERTGGTYSTLKVQPAELEDSGVYFCASSYTSGAGSEQYFGPGTRLTVT.

The chain combines TRBV13 with TRBJ1-1, with D unclear. V was cut by 5 bases and J by 5 bases, with 15 bases left in between. In germline, CDR1 is PRHDT, CDR2 FYEKMQ (reference sequence). This CDR3 comprises 14 residues. In DNA form, the CDR3 reads TGTGCCAGCAGCCCGGCGGGAGGCGCGACTGAAGCTTTCTTT. Its translation: CASSPAGGATEAFF.

V and J are TRBV28 and TRBJ1-2; TRBD1 agrees at 10 bases. Germline CDR1 is MDHEN and CDR2 is SYDVKM. This CDR3 spans 16 amino acids. J lost 2 bases, V lost 0 bases, and 3 bases had no gene match. The CDR3 here is CASSLWGTGENYGYTF. CDR3 DNA: TGTGCCAGCAGTTTATGGGGGACAGGGGAGAACTATGGCTACACCTTC.